This TCR beta chain was recorded in a study of shared clonotypes between healthy human individuals. Sequencing was performed with immunoSEQ multiplex PCR; in TCRdb, only in-frame clones are kept and a portion is missing. Of about 1 million clones detected, under 80% appear once; the ten largest clones hold nearly 1.5%. This TCR was recovered from a man in his late teens or twenties in good health. The specimen sequenced was memory CD4+ T cells sorted from blood. Subset here: CD45RA-negative fraction.

The CDR3 coding sequence is TGTGCCAGCAACGAGGACCATCGGGACAGCTACGAGCAGTACTTC. Its protein product is CASNEDHRDSYEQYF. V gene TRBV7-2 combines with J gene TRBJ2-7; TRBD1 matches 7 bases. Trimming took 7 bases from V and 3 from J; bases not matched to a gene: 12. Germline V gene sequence: CDR1 SGHTA, CDR2 FQGNSA. CDR3 length: 15 amino acids.